The TCR beta chain under discussion was sequenced for a study of CD8 T cells in ankylosing spondylitis (dated by TCRdb to the late 2010s). The study in broad terms: The study profiled T cell receptor beta repertoires in healthy donors and ankylosing spondylitis patients to find disease-linked TCR variants. Peripheral blood was sampled, and synovial fluid was also collected from ankylosing spondylitis patients. The full study cohort was made up of about two dozen ankylosing spondylitis patients and about a hundred healthy donors. Results the study describes overall, beyond this receptor: Significant enrichment of the disease-linked clones was reported in matched synovial fluid samples from ankylosing spondylitis patients. Some motif variants had previously been reported in the synovial fluid and blood of reactive arthritis patients, which suggests shared mechanisms of disease initiation. Blood from ankylosing spondylitis patients appeared to be characterized by a TCR beta motif made up of several highly homologous amino acid variants. The disease-linked clones had a CD8+ phenotype and were found at relatively low frequencies in peripheral blood.

From a lookup of the germline V gene, CDR1 and CDR2 are SGHVS and FQNEAQ. There are 16 amino acids in the CDR3, from cysteine to phenylalanine inclusive. Only the CDR3 region is kept as DNA, spanning 48 bases read in frame from base 1. The trim is 0 bases for V and 1 base for J, with a gap of 12 bases between the germline ends. The sequencer was an Illumina HiSeq 2500. TCR beta libraries were prepared by quantitative 5'-RACE with molecular barcodes. From the authors' description of their analysis: A new computational method, built on a probabilistic model of VDJ rearrangement, was used to identify disease-linked TCR variants. TCRdb cleaned the public reads at Q25 with fastp, built clones with MiXCR and kept in-frame beta chains. A single entry per CDR3 protein holds the most common genes and DNA from its merged rows. The V and J calls reflect TCRdb's pipeline rather than the authors' work. Recorded for this sample are more than 650,000 distinct CDR3 sequences; 10% to 15% of them occurred a single time. The ten top clones hold roughly 0.51% of the sample.

To note about this clonotype: There is no known antigen for this receptor. No base qualities exist here, and no much larger clone lies one base off it.

This clonotype originated in a male donor with ankylosing spondylitis. The receptor chain draws on TRBV7-8 and TRBJ1-2; confidence is insufficient to name the D gene. The sequenced sample consisted of blood, either unsorted or a sorted T cell fraction (not recorded which). The CDR3 in this case is CASSLAVGGLNYGYTF. The sequenced DNA is TGTGCCAGCAGCTTAGCGGTGGGAGGGCTTAACTATGGCTACACCTTC.